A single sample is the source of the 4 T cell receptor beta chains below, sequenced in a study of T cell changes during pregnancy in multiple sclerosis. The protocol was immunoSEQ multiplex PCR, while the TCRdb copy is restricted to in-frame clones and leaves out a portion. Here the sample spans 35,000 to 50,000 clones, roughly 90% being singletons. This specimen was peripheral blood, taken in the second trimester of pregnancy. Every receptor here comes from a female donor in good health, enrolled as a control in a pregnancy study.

In DNA, the CDR3 is TGTGCCAGCAGCTTAGGTAGCGGGGGGAGCACAGATACGCAGTATTTT. It yields the protein CASSLGSGGSTDTQYF. This chain connects TRBV7-6 to TRBJ2-3; 10 positions match TRBD2. Looked up from germline, CDR1 is SGHVS and CDR2 is FNYEAQ. The CDR3 sequence is 16 residues long. Trimming removed 1 base from V and 0 bases from J; junction bases left unmatched: 1.

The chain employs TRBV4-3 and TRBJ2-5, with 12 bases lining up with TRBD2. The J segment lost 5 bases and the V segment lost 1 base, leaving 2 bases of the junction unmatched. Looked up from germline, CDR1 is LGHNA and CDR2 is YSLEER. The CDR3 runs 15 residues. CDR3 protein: CASSQGLAGDETQYF. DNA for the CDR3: TGCGCCAGCAGCCAAGGACTAGCGGGGGATGAGACCCAGTACTTC.

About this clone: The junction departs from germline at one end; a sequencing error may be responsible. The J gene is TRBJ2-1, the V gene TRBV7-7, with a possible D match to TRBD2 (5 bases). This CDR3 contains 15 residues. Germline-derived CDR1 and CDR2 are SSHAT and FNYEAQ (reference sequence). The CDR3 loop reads CASSPLGSSYNEQFF. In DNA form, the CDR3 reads TGTGCTAGCAGCCCCCTAGGGAGCTCCTACAATGAGCAGTTCTTC. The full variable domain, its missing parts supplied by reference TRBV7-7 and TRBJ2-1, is GAGVSQSPRYKVTKRGQDVTLRCDPISSHATLYWYQQALGQGPEFLTYFNYEAQPDKSGLPSDRFSAERPEGSISTLTIQRTEQRDSAMYRCASSPLGSSYNEQFFGPGTRLTVL.

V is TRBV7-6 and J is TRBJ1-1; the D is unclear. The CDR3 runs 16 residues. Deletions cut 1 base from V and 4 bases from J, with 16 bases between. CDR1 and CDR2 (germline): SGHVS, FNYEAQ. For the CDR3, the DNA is TGTGCCAGCAGCTTAGGAGGGCCAAGAGAGTTCACTGAAGCTTTCTTT. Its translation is CASSLGGPREFTEAFF.